Each of the 24 T cell receptor beta chains below was sequenced from the same sample in a study of vaccination effects on CD4 cells after COVID-19. These receptors' targets are unknown. Within the ViraFEST assay, antigen-specific CD4+ T cells underwent expansion with viral peptide pools prior to sequencing. The authors isolated CD4+ T cells after roughly 10 days of culture. Each participant was administered two doses of either the BNT162b2 or the mRNA-1273 vaccine. Method: immunoSEQ multiplex PCR; TCRdb's copy keeps in-frame clones and lacks some. The repertoire holds about 14,000 clones, with over 60% as singletons. The source material was CD4+ T cells from PBMCs cultured with SARS-CoV-2 spike peptides, sampled after COVID-19 vaccination. The receptors were gathered from a human donor who received a COVID-19 vaccine.

This clone was seen only a few times. The chain has TRBV30 and TRBJ2-1; D remains unclear. Germline CDR1 GTSNPN, CDR2 SVGIG (reference sequence). This CDR3 comprises 12 residues. V lost 6 bases to trimming and J lost 0 bases, with 6 bases between them. The CDR3 sequence is CACRSSYNEQFF. CDR3 DNA: TGTGCCTGTAGGAGCTCCTACAATGAGCAGTTCTTC.

The gene calls are TRBV5-8 and TRBJ2-7; a weak D match, TRBD1 (5 bases). The CDR3 runs 16 residues. CDR1 and CDR2 from the germline V gene are SGHTS and YDEGEE. Between the trimmed V and J ends, which lost 4 bases and 5 bases, there was a span of 22 bases. The CDR3 region has the DNA TGTGCCAGCAGCGGAAGGGTGGGGCAGCGAAGCCACGAGCAGTACTTC. This gives the protein CASSGRVGQRSHEQYF.

V usage is TRBV3-1 (or the pseudogene TRBV3-2) and J usage is TRBJ2-3; 8 bases fit TRBD1. V was clipped by 3 bases and J by 7 bases; unmatched bases: 9. The CDR3 has 15 amino acids. Germline lookup yields CDR1 LGHDT and CDR2 YNNKEL (reference sequence). The CDR3 reads CASSQGGRGRYTQYF. In DNA, the CDR3 is TGTGCCAGCAGCCAGGGGGGCAGGGGGCGTTATACGCAGTATTTT.

This sequence joins TRBV4-1 and TRBJ1-4; D might be TRBD1 (6 bases). V lost 4 bases to trimming and J lost 10 bases, with 13 bases between them. Germline-derived CDR1 and CDR2 are MGHRA and YSYEKL. The CDR3 covers 13 residues. CDR3 nucleotides: TGCGCCAGCAGCCTCTTAGGGGGTGGAAAACTGTTTTTT. Its translation is CASSLLGGGKLFF.

The chain recombines TRBV7-2 with TRBJ2-5; D gene uncertain. Germline-derived CDR1 and CDR2 are SGHTA and FQGNSA. This CDR3 spans 15 amino acids. Trimming pared 5 bases from V and 4 bases from J, leaving 17 bases between. The CDR3 coding sequence is TGTGCCAGCAGCACGACATCCTACCCAGGAGAGACCCAGTACTTC. Encoded protein: CASSTTSYPGETQYF.

This clone was counted a few times. This chain joins TRBV3-1 (or the pseudogene TRBV3-2) and TRBJ2-7; D is perhaps TRBD1 or TRBD2 (5 bases each). Germline V CDR1 and CDR2: LGHDT, YNNKEL (reference sequence). The CDR3 is made up of 16 amino acids. Trimming stripped 3 bases from V and 1 base from J, with 16 bases between. This chain's CDR3 is CASSHYVGRASYEQYF. The DNA of the CDR3 is TGTGCCAGCAGCCATTATGTGGGGCGGGCGTCCTACGAGCAGTACTTC.

This chain links TRBV19 with TRBJ1-5; TRBD1 is a possible D gene (6 bases). The V gene's germline CDR1 is LNHDA and CDR2 SQIVND (reference sequence). Deletions cut 4 bases from V and 0 bases from J, with 13 bases between. The CDR3 covers 16 residues. In DNA form, the CDR3 reads TGTGCCAGTAGTAAAGGGGGTGGAATTAGCAATCAGCCCCAGCATTTT. It translates to CASSKGGGISNQPQHF.

This chain connects TRBV29-1 to TRBJ1-2, with 7 nucleotides matching TRBD1. CDR3 length: 15 amino acids. Germline-derived CDR1 and CDR2 are SQVTM and ANQGSEA. Trimming at V came to 0 bases and at J to 4 bases, leaving 8 bases not matched to a gene. CDR3 in amino acids: CSVEDRRGGTYGYTF. The CDR3 DNA reads as TGCAGCGTTGAAGATAGGAGAGGGGGCACCTATGGCTACACCTTC. The whole variable domain, remainder taken from reference TRBV29-1 and TRBJ1-2, is SAVISQKPSRDICQRGTSLTIQCQVDSQVTMMFWYRQQPGQSLTLIATANQGSEATYESGFVIDKFPISRPNLTFSTLTVSNMSPEDSSIYLCSVEDRRGGTYGYTFGSGTRLTVV.

In this sample, this clone turned up once. This chain connects TRBV7-2 to TRBJ1-3; 12 bases line up with TRBD1. Germline V gene lookup returns CDR1 SGHTA and CDR2 FQGNSA. The CDR3 runs to 16 residues. The J segment lost 2 bases and the V segment lost 4 bases, leaving 3 bases of the junction unmatched. CDR3 sequence: CASSWGTGGAGNTIYF. The CDR3 nucleotides read TGTGCCAGCAGCTGGGGGACAGGGGGCGCTGGAAACACCATATATTTT. Looking up the rest from reference TRBV7-2 and TRBJ1-3 gives the full variable domain: GAGVSQSPSNKVTEKGKDVELRCDPISGHTALYWYRQSLGQGLEFLIYFQGNSAPDKSGLPSDRFSAERTGGSVSTLTIQRTQQEDSAVYLCASSWGTGGAGNTIYFGEGSWLTVV.

The V call is TRBV27, the J call TRBJ1-2; TRBD1 matches at 10 bases. The junction had 11 bases not matched to a gene; V was cut back by 2 bases and J by 8 bases. The CDR3 contains 16 residues. Germline V gene sequence: CDR1 MNHEY, CDR2 SMNVEV (reference sequence). CDR3 region: CASSLLGGQGIRGYTF. The DNA of the CDR3 is TGTGCCAGCAGTTTACTGGGGGGACAGGGGATAAGGGGCTACACCTTC.

CDR3 DNA sequence: TGTGCCGCAACGGGACAGTATGGCTACACCTTC. Protein sequence: CAATGQYGYTF. The chain recombines TRBV10-3 with TRBJ1-2, with TRBD1 matching 7 bases. The length of the CDR3 is 11 residues. Germline V lookup: CDR1 ENHRY, CDR2 SYGVKD. The V segment lost 11 bases and the J segment 5 bases; nucleotides outside the gene matches: 5.

The table lists this clone with a few counts. The genes are TRBV12-3 or TRBV12-4 and TRBJ2-7; D is undetermined. V dropped 3 bases and J dropped 5 bases, with 11 bases sitting between them. The CDR3 sequence is 13 residues long. This CDR3 reads CASSFGFANEQYF. The CDR3 DNA is TGTGCCAGCAGTTTTGGTTTCGCTAACGAGCAGTACTTC.

The genes are TRBV27 and TRBJ2-2; D is unclear. V lost 2 bases and J lost 0, with 7 bases in between. The CDR3 sequence is 15 residues long. In germline, CDR1 is MNHEY, CDR2 SMNVEV (reference sequence). The CDR3 region has the DNA TGTGCCAGCAGTTTAAGGGTCGCGAACACCGGGGAGCTGTTTTTT. Translating it yields CASSLRVANTGELFF.

This clone has more than one count but fewer than ten. This rearrangement joins TRBV14 to TRBJ1-2; D is undetermined. Trimming pared 4 bases from V and 6 bases from J, leaving 12 bases between. CDR3 length equals 13 residues. The V gene's germline CDR1 is SGHDN and CDR2 FVKESK. The CDR3 spells CASSLGPWDGYTF. CDR3 bases: TGTGCCAGCAGCCTCGGGCCCTGGGATGGCTACACCTTC. Based on the CDR3 plus reference TRBV14 and TRBJ1-2, the full variable domain is EAGVTQFPSHSVIEKGQTVTLRCDPISGHDNLYWYRRVMGKEIKFLLHFVKESKQDESGMPNNRFLAERTGGTYSTLKVQPAELEDSGVYFCASSLGPWDGYTFGSGTRLTVV.

V usage is TRBV3-1 (or the pseudogene TRBV3-2) and J usage is TRBJ2-3, with D unclear. V shed 4 bases and J shed 3 bases, with 14 bases lying between them. The CDR3 totals 15 residues. The V gene's germline CDR1 is LGHDT and CDR2 YNNKEL (reference sequence). The CDR3 here is CASSPYLAGTDTQYF. In DNA, the CDR3 is TGTGCCAGCAGCCCCTACCTTGCCGGGACAGATACGCAGTATTTT.

The V gene is TRBV15, the J gene TRBJ1-3, with D tentatively TRBD1 (5 bases). The germline gives CDR1 LNHNV, CDR2 YYDKDF (reference sequence). CDR3 length equals 14 residues. The V end lost 1 base, the J end lost 6 bases, and 10 bases lay between the germline ends. CDR3 DNA: TGTGCCACCAGCAGAGGGGGGACCGAAAACACCATATATTTT. It is translated as CATSRGGTENTIYF.

This clone has a single count. CDR3 bases: TGTGCCAGCAGTGAGTGGGGCTACGAGCAGTACTTC. Protein: CASSEWGYEQYF. This rearrangement joins TRBV2 to TRBJ2-7; D uncertain. Deletions cut 3 bases from V and 3 bases from J, with 6 bases between. The germline gives CDR1 SNHLY, CDR2 FYNNEI. This CDR3 contains 12 residues.

The rearrangement joins TRBV7-9 to TRBJ2-1; 11 nucleotides match TRBD2. Trimming cost V 5 bases and J 0 bases; bases outside gene matches: 12. This CDR3 region has 19 residues. The germline gives CDR1 SEHNR, CDR2 FQNEAQ (reference sequence). The CDR3 here is CASSPTGTSGRSSYNEQFF. The CDR3 bases are TGTGCCAGCAGCCCCACCGGGACTAGCGGACGGAGCTCCTACAATGAGCAGTTCTTC.

The chain combines TRBV6-4 with TRBJ2-3, with 9 bases that match TRBD1. Germline assignment: CDR1 MRHNA and CDR2 SNTAGT. The J segment lost 4 bases and the V segment lost 2 bases, leaving 10 bases of the junction unmatched. The CDR3 is made up of 17 amino acids. CDR3 DNA: TGTGCCAGCAGTGACGGACCCCGGGACAGGGAGCCAGATACGCAGTATTTT. It codes for CASSDGPRDREPDTQYF.

The chain employs TRBV20-1 and TRBJ2-4; D remains unclear. Trimming took off 3 bases at V and 7 bases at J, with 10 bases between the two ends. Germline assignment: CDR1 DFQATT and CDR2 SNEGSKA (reference sequence). The CDR3 is 12 residues long. CDR3 region: CSASPQVNIQYF. DNA for the CDR3: TGCAGTGCTAGTCCCCAGGTCAACATTCAGTACTTC.

The genes are TRBV6-5 and TRBJ1-1; a weak D match, TRBD1 (5 bases). With 6 bases removed from V and 8 bases from J, the gap between germline ends came to 16 bases. CDR1 is MNHEY, CDR2 SVGAGI, per germline. The CDR3 covers 13 residues. The CDR3 region is CASSPMGTTEAFF. In nucleotides, the CDR3 is TGTGCCAGCAGCCCAATGGGGACCACCGAAGCTTTCTTT.

This sequence joins TRBV5-1 and TRBJ2-1; D is perhaps TRBD1 or TRBD2 (5 bases each). CDR1 is SGHRS, CDR2 YFSETQ, per germline. The V gene lost 1 base and the J gene lost 6 bases, with 20 bases spanning the gap. This CDR3 spans 17 amino acids. The CDR3 DNA is TGCGCCAGCAGCTTGTTCTACGGGGCTAGCTCGGTCAATGAGCAGTTCTTC. This translates into CASSLFYGASSVNEQFF.

J is TRBJ2-5 and V is TRBV5-1; 7 nucleotides agree with TRBD1. With V trimmed by 0 bases and J by 5 bases, 13 bases remained unmatched. Germline values: CDR1 SGHRS, CDR2 YFSETQ. The CDR3 covers 17 residues. The CDR3: CASSLDGAGGSPETQYF. Written as DNA, the CDR3 is TGCGCCAGCAGCTTGGATGGGGCAGGGGGAAGTCCGGAGACCCAGTACTTC.

This chain joins TRBV5-1 and TRBJ2-3; possibly TRBD1 for D (5 bases). V shed 3 bases and J shed 2 bases, with 10 bases lying between them. CDR1 and CDR2 (germline): SGHRS, YFSETQ. The CDR3 extends over 14 amino acids. The CDR3 bases are TGCGCCAGCAGCTCAGGGTGGGTCACAGATACGCAGTATTTT. The encoded protein is CASSSGWVTDTQYF.